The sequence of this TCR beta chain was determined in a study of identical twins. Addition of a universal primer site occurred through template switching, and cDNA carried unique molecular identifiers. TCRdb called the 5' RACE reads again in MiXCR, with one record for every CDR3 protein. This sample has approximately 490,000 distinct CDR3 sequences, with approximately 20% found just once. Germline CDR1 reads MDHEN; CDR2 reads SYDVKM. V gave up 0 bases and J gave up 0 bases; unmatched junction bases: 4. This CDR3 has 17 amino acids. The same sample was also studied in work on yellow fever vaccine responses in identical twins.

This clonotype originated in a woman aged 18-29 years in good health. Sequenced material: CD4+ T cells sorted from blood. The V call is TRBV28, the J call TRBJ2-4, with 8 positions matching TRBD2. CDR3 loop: CASSLWSSGGAKNIQYF. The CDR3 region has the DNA TGTGCCAGCAGTTTATGGTCGAGCGGGGGAGCCAAAAACATTCAGTACTTC.